This T cell receptor beta chain was sequenced in a study of preoperative IRX-2 immunotherapy in early breast cancer. Germline CDR1 and CDR2: SGHRS and YFSETQ. This CDR3 contains 18 residues. The V and J ends lost 0 bases and 1 base respectively, with 16 bases between them. Using immunoSEQ multiplex PCR, the repertoire was profiled, and TCRdb retains in-frame clones only, with some absent. The table records roughly 57,000 clones, approximately 95% of them present only once. Described treatment: preoperative locoregional IRX-2 cytokine immunotherapy. Samples came from a phase Ib trial of preoperative locoregional IRX-2 cytokine immunotherapy.

This receptor was obtained from a human donor with breast cancer. This sample was taken from a patient treated with IRX-2 immunotherapy. The rearrangement joins TRBV5-1 to TRBJ1-4; D not certain. The CDR3 sequence: CASSLVQESLRTNEKLFF. CDR3 bases: TGCGCCAGCAGCTTGGTCCAGGAAAGTCTTAGAACTAATGAAAAACTGTTTTTT.